This T cell receptor (beta chain) was documented in a study of blood T cell repertoires in COVID-19. Study-wide context: Collection of acute and convalescent COVID-19 samples took place in the United States, Italy and Spain. From T cells, B-cell-depleted T cells, or PBMCs came the material, which was cDNA or gDNA.

As handled by the study authors: Scientists estimated how many nucleated cells there were by amplifying reference gene primers. Measured with immunoSEQ multiplex PCR; TCRdb has only the in-frame clones, and not every one. The V and J calls and clone size come from that table; D and trimming were worked out from the DNA. The sample records about 490,000 clones, around 85% being singletons. The germline V and J ends were trimmed by 8 bases and 0 bases, with 14 bases remaining between them. This CDR3 spans 16 amino acids. Germline CDR1 KGHSH, CDR2 LQKENI. The V and J genes are TRBV18 and TRBJ2-6, with a tentative D call TRBD1 (5 bases). The origin of this receptor is a human donor in a cohort sampled during active COVID-19. Material: peripheral blood. In DNA, the CDR3 is TGTGCCAGCCCTCAGGGTAACCCCTCTGGGGCCAACGTCCTGACTTTC. As protein: CASPQGNPSGANVLTF.